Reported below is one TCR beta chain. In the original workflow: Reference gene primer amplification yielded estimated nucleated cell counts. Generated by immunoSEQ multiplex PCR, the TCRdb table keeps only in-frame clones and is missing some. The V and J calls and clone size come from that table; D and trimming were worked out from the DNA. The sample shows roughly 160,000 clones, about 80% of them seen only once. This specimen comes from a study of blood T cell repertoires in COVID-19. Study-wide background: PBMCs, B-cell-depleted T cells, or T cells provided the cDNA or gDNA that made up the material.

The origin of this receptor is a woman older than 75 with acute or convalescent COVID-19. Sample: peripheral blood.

The CDR3 sequence is CASSPRGYGKNIQYF. Here the CDR3 DNA reads TGTGCCAGCAGTCCAAGGGGGTATGGCAAAAACATTCAGTACTTC. The chain has TRBV28 and TRBJ2-4; tentatively, D is TRBD1 (6 bases). The CDR3 totals 15 residues. Trimming cost V 5 bases and J 3 bases, with 14 bases left between them. Germline lookup yields CDR1 MDHEN and CDR2 SYDVKM.